The 15 T cell receptor beta chains below all came from one sample that was sequenced in a study of PD-1 blockade in classical Hodgkin lymphoma. Only in-frame clones appear in the TCRdb table, and some are missing; sequencing was by immunoSEQ multiplex PCR. The sample has over 85,000 clones, roughly 91% seen once. Documented time point: cycle 4 day 1 (C4D1), after 6 weeks of nivolumab. Brentuximab vedotin exposure varied among the patients, all of whom had relapsed after autologous stem cell transplantation. The source material was peripheral blood mononuclear cells (PBMCs), sampled before the fourth cycle of nivolumab. These TCRs come from a human donor with classical Hodgkin lymphoma.

The rearrangement uses TRBV28 and TRBJ2-5, with 10 nucleotides matching TRBD2. The CDR3 totals 14 residues. The V gene's germline CDR1 is MDHEN and CDR2 SYDVKM. V trimming: 7 bases; J trimming: 2 bases; junction bases outside the gene matches: 4. The CDR3 nucleotides are TGTGCCAGCACCGGACTAGCGGTACAAGAGACCCAGTACTTC. It specifies CASTGLAVQETQYF.

The rearrangement uses TRBV7-2 and TRBJ2-3, with D maybe TRBD1 (7 bases). The V end was cut by 4 bases, the J end by 2 bases, with 16 bases between. CDR3 length: 16 amino acids. CDR1 is SGHTA and CDR2 is FQGNSA in the germline V gene. The CDR3 DNA reads as TGTGCCAGCAGCTCCCCCGGGGGACAGAACACAGATACGCAGTATTTT. It translates to CASSSPGGQNTDTQYF. The full variable domain, in which reference TRBV7-2 and TRBJ2-3 provide the parts outside the CDR3, is GAGVSQSPSNKVTEKGKDVELRCDPISGHTALYWYRQSLGQGLEFLIYFQGNSAPDKSGLPSDRFSAERTGGSVSTLTIQRTQQEDSAVYLCASSSPGGQNTDTQYFGPGTRLTVL.

J is TRBJ2-2 and V is TRBV30; perhaps TRBD1 as D (6 bases). Trimming left V 1 base short and J 4 bases short, with 7 bases between. CDR1 and CDR2 from the germline V gene are GTSNPN and SVGIG (reference sequence). The CDR3 has 13 residues. The CDR3 loop is CAWSAGATGELFF. For the CDR3, the DNA is TGTGCCTGGAGTGCAGGGGCCACCGGGGAGCTGTTTTTT.

This clone was seen a single time. The chain carries TRBV18 and TRBJ1-3; maybe TRBD1 (5 bases). Germline-derived CDR1 and CDR2 are KGHSH and LQKENI. This CDR3 is built from 17 residues. V was pared by 4 bases and J by 0 bases, with 16 bases between. The DNA for the CDR3 is TGTGCCAGCTCACTCCAGGGCCAGGAGTACTCTGGAAACACCATATATTTT. This codes for CASSLQGQEYSGNTIYF.

V gene TRBV5-8 combines with J gene TRBJ2-3; unclear D gene. The CDR3 covers 13 residues. Trimming shortened V by 0 bases and J by 9 bases, and 11 bases separated the two germline ends. Looked up from germline, CDR1 is SGHTS and CDR2 is YDEGEE. The CDR3 is CASSLAGFGTQYF. CDR3 sequence (DNA): TGTGCCAGCAGCTTGGCCGGGTTTGGAACGCAGTATTTT.

This clone was recorded a few times. J is TRBJ2-6 and V is TRBV19; the match to TRBD1 covers 10 bases. The CDR3 loop spans 20 amino acids. With V trimmed by 5 bases and J by 0 bases, 13 bases remained unmatched. Looked up from germline, CDR1 is LNHDA and CDR2 is SQIVND (reference sequence). The CDR3 sequence: CASSHPSRTGGSSGANVLTF. CDR3 sequence (DNA): TGTGCCAGTAGTCACCCGTCCCGGACAGGGGGAAGCTCTGGGGCCAACGTCCTGACTTTC.

The chain couples TRBV7-2 to TRBJ2-1, with D unresolved. CDR1 SGHTA and CDR2 FQGNSA come from the germline V gene. The V and J ends lost 5 bases and 3 bases respectively, with 17 bases between them. This CDR3 region has 16 residues. The CDR3 DNA follows: TGTGCCAGCAGCCTGACCTATTTCCCCGACTACAATGAGCAGTTCTTC. It yields the protein CASSLTYFPDYNEQFF.

The rearrangement uses TRBV2 and TRBJ2-2; TRBD2 agrees at 14 bases. The V gene end was trimmed by 6 bases and the J gene end by 5 bases; junction bases not matched to a gene: 17. Looked up from germline, CDR1 is SNHLY and CDR2 is FYNNEI. This CDR3 has 20 residues. The CDR3 protein is CASSRDRLGLAGAGTGELFF. CDR3 nucleotides: TGTGCCAGCAGCAGGGACAGGTTGGGACTAGCGGGAGCAGGGACCGGGGAGCTGTTTTTT. Together with reference TRBV2 and TRBJ2-2, the CDR3 gives the full variable domain: EPEVTQTPSHQVTQMGQEVILRCVPISNHLYFYWYRQILGQKVEFLVSFYNNEISEKSEIFDDQFSVERPDGSNFTLKIRSTKLEDSAMYFCASSRDRLGLAGAGTGELFFGEGSRLTVL.

This clone has just one count. The V call is TRBV28, the J call TRBJ2-1; no firm D call. Germline CDR1 reads MDHEN; CDR2 reads SYDVKM. This CDR3 has 11 amino acids. V was shortened by 3 bases and J by 7 bases, with 4 bases between the two germline ends. The CDR3 sequence: CASSFANEQFF. The CDR3 bases are TGTGCCAGCAGTTTCGCGAATGAGCAGTTCTTC.

The rearrangement uses TRBV30 and TRBJ2-4; D is perhaps TRBD1 or TRBD2 (6 bases each). The V gene lost 0 bases and the J gene lost 2 bases, with 8 bases spanning the gap. This CDR3 is built from 14 residues. The germline gives CDR1 GTSNPN, CDR2 SVGIG (reference sequence). Here the CDR3 reads CAWSVGGSKNIQYF. CDR3 nucleotides: TGTGCCTGGAGTGTGGGGGGCTCCAAAAACATTCAGTACTTC.

This chain connects TRBV28 to TRBJ2-1; 7 bases are a match to TRBD2. Germline loops: CDR1 MDHEN, CDR2 SYDVKM. This CDR3 has 15 residues. V was pared by 6 bases and J by 5 bases, with 10 bases of the junction left unmatched. The CDR3 DNA is TGTGCCAGCAGCCCAGCGGGATGGGCTAACAATGAGCAGTTCTTC. Protein product: CASSPAGWANNEQFF.

The V call is TRBV5-6, the J call TRBJ1-2, with TRBD1 as a possible D gene (5 bases). The CDR3 runs to 14 residues. The V gene's germline CDR1 is SGHDT and CDR2 YYEEEE. V dropped 2 bases and J dropped 3 bases, with 11 bases sitting between them. CDR3 loop: CASSLVEGYYGYTF. CDR3 coding DNA: TGTGCCAGCAGCTTAGTAGAGGGGTACTATGGCTACACCTTC.

The chain joins TRBV18 to TRBJ2-7, with no clear D. V lost 2 bases and J lost 4, with 12 bases in between. The CDR3 is 14 residues long. The germline CDR1 and CDR2 sequences are KGHSH and LQKENI. This chain's CDR3 is CASSPVRVVYEQYF. The CDR3 coding sequence is TGTGCCAGCTCACCAGTAAGGGTTGTATACGAGCAGTACTTC.

The chain employs TRBV7-6 and TRBJ2-1, with 9 bases identical to TRBD2. V trimming: 5 bases; J trimming: 4 bases; junction bases outside the gene matches: 6. Germline V gene sequence: CDR1 SGHVS, CDR2 FNYEAQ. This CDR3 region has 15 residues. The CDR3 coding sequence is TGTGCCAGCAGCCGGGGACTAGCCACTTACAATGAGCAGTTCTTC. This codes for CASSRGLATYNEQFF.

This chain uses TRBV6-5 with TRBJ1-2, with 7 bases fitting TRBD1. The germline V gene has CDR1 MNHEY and CDR2 SVGAGI. The V and J ends lost 6 bases and 1 base, in that order; junction bases with no gene match: 8. The CDR3 totals 15 residues. The CDR3: CASRSRGRNNYGYTF. The CDR3 bases are TGTGCCAGCAGGAGCAGGGGGAGGAATAACTATGGCTACACCTTC.